Given below is one T cell receptor (beta chain) in context. The antigen remains unidentified. Clones were read by immunoSEQ multiplex PCR, and TCRdb kept only the in-frame ones, dropping some. The sample carries approximately 11,000 clones, about 81% recorded once. This record belongs to a study of cytotoxic CD8 clonotypes in ibrutinib-treated CLL. General observations from the study: Having risen at ibrutinib response, clonality had fallen back toward baseline by progression. Public clonotypes were rare and shrank or held steady on treatment. Patients with sustained remission and those progressing were sampled at differing times. Baseline clonality exceeded age-matched healthy donors and tracked circulating CD8+ T-cell counts.

The ends were cut back, 4 bases at V and 2 bases at J, with 11 bases in the middle. The V gene's germline CDR1 is SGHAT and CDR2 FQNNGV. The CDR3 runs 14 residues. This TCR was recovered from a human donor with chronic lymphocytic leukemia. The chain carries TRBV11-2 and TRBJ1-2, with D hard to call. Sequencing was performed on PBMCs, taken at disease progression, from a patient treated with ibrutinib. CDR3 protein: CASSSRERNYGYTF. The CDR3 DNA reads TGTGCCAGCAGCTCTCGGGAAAGAAACTATGGCTACACCTTC.